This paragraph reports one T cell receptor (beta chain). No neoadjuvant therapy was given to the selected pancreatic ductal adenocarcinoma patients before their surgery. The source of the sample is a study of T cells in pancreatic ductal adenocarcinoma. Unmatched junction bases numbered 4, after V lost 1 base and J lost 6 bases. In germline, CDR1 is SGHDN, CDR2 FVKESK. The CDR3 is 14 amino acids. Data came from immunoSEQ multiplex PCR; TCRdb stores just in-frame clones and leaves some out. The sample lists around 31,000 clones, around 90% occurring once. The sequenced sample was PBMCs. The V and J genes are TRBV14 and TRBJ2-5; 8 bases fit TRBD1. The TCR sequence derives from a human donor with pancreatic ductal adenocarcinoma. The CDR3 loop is CASSQGTGWKTQYF. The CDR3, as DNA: TGTGCCAGCAGCCAAGGGACAGGGTGGAAGACCCAGTACTTC.